The TCR beta chain under discussion was sequenced for a study of shared clonotypes between healthy human individuals. General study points: The researchers took only blood, and tissue repertoires probably look different.

In regard to this clone: Its matching antigen is unknown.

Sequencing used immunoSEQ multiplex PCR; TCRdb keeps in-frame clones, though not all of them. Counted here are some 790,000 clones, approximately 77% occurring once; the ten biggest clones make up over 1.5%. CDR3 size: 18 residues. V was pared by 6 bases and J by 2 bases, with 25 bases between. CDR1 is MGHRA and CDR2 is YSYEKL in the germline V gene. CD45RA-negative memory and CD45RA+ naive subsets were split from the CD4+ cells. The TCR comes from a woman under 40 in good health. The chain uses TRBV4-1 and TRBJ1-2; weak D call: TRBD1 (6 bases). Sequencing was done on a sample of memory CD4+ T cells sorted from blood. Specified subset: CD45RA-negative fraction. The CDR3 loop reads CASRQSHSTGYSNYGYTF. CDR3 nucleotides: TGCGCCAGCAGACAAAGCCACTCGACAGGCTATTCCAACTATGGCTACACCTTC.